This T cell receptor beta chain was obtained from a study of T cell repertoires in ileal Crohn's disease. Trimming cost V 8 bases and J 1 base; bases outside gene matches: 10. The germline CDR1 and CDR2 sequences are MNHEY and SVGAGI. This CDR3 comprises 15 residues. This sample's time point: neoterminal ileum biopsy at postoperative endoscopy, about 6 months after surgery. Repertoires were generated with immunoSEQ multiplex PCR, while TCRdb's copy carries only in-frame clones and drops some. The sample has 8,500 to 13,000 clones, approximately 72% seen once. The sequenced sample consisted of ileal tissue. The J gene is TRBJ1-1, the V gene TRBV6-5; 7 positions match TRBD1. The sequence derives from an adult with Crohn's disease. CDR3 sequence: CASQITGAWNTEAFF. The DNA of the CDR3 is TGTGCCAGCCAAATAACAGGGGCCTGGAACACTGAAGCTTTCTTT.